This T cell receptor (beta chain) was sequenced in a study of blood T cell repertoires in COVID-19. Study-wide background: There were acute and convalescent COVID-19 samples, and they came from the United States, Italy and Spain.

This clone has just a few counts. Original processing methods: Reference gene primer amplification gave estimated nucleated cell counts. This table comes from immunoSEQ multiplex PCR, and its TCRdb copy is limited to in-frame clones, with some not included. V and J calls and clone size are those listed in that table; D and trimming were worked out from the DNA. The table includes fewer than 200,000 clones, 70% to 85% detected once. This CDR3 is 15 amino acids long. V was shortened by 6 bases and J by 0 bases, with 11 bases between the two germline ends. Germline assignment: CDR1 LNHDA and CDR2 SQIVND (reference sequence).

This chain uses TRBV19 with TRBJ1-4; no clear D gene. This receptor was obtained from an elderly woman with acute or convalescent COVID-19. Sequencing was performed on peripheral blood. CDR3 protein: CASRKTHATNEKLFF. The DNA for the CDR3 is TGTGCCAGTAGAAAGACTCATGCAACTAATGAAAAACTGTTTTTT.